The next 14 T cell receptor beta chains were all read from a single sample in a study of Tregs in tolerant kidney transplant recipients. Here immunoSEQ multiplex PCR was the method, and the copy in TCRdb shows in-frame clones only, minus some. The sample holds roughly 250,000 clones, roughly 80% seen once. The sample was CD4+ T cells from blood. These receptors all stem from a human donor in good health.

The chain has TRBV11-2 and TRBJ1-2; weak D call: TRBD1 (6 bases). The CDR3 has 15 residues. The V end was cut by 5 bases, the J end by 1 base, with 14 bases between. CDR1 and CDR2 (germline): SGHAT, FQNNGV. CDR3 nucleotides: TGTGCCAGCAGCCAGACGGCAGGGGTTAACTATGGCTACACCTTC. This encodes CASSQTAGVNYGYTF.

The chain links TRBV19 to TRBJ1-5; 11 bases match TRBD1. V shed 5 bases and J 2 bases; nucleotides not matched to a gene: 11. This CDR3 is built from 18 residues. Germline CDR1 reads LNHDA; CDR2 reads SQIVND (reference sequence). The CDR3 DNA reads TGTGCCAGTAGTTTAGCGGACAGGGGGCGTGAGGGCAATCAGCCCCAGCATTTT. Its translation is CASSLADRGREGNQPQHF.

The chain couples TRBV5-1 to TRBJ1-6, with D tentatively TRBD1 (5 bases). This CDR3 is built from 14 residues. Germline V gene data show CDR1 as SGHRS and CDR2 as YFSETQ. Trimming removed 2 bases at V and 14 bases at J, with 17 bases between. Written as DNA, the CDR3 is TGCGCCAGCAGCTTAGGGACGGCTGATTCGACCCTCCACTTT. Protein: CASSLGTADSTLHF.

Only one count was recorded for this clone. The chain employs TRBV7-9 and TRBJ2-7; D is unclear. The CDR3 length is 14 residues. The V gene's germline CDR1 is SEHNR and CDR2 FQNEAQ (reference sequence). V lost 1 base to trimming and J lost 5 bases, with 12 bases between them. This CDR3 reads CASSLELQWHEQYF. The CDR3 DNA reads TGTGCCAGCAGCTTAGAACTCCAGTGGCACGAGCAGTACTTC. The full variable domain, with the rest looked up from reference TRBV7-9 and TRBJ2-7, is DTGVSQNPRHKITKRGQNVTFRCDPISEHNRLYWYRQTLGQGPEFLTYFQNEAQLEKSRLLSDRFSAERPKGSFSTLEIQRTEQGDSAMYLCASSLELQWHEQYFGPGTRLTVT.

The chain is built from TRBV11-2 and TRBJ2-1; 10 bases are a match to TRBD1. The ends lost 2 bases at V and 4 bases at J; junction bases unmatched: 2. Germline loops: CDR1 SGHAT, CDR2 FQNNGV. This CDR3 comprises 15 residues. CDR3 in DNA: TGTGCCAGCAGCTTACGGGGACAGGGGTACAATGAGCAGTTCTTC. Translated: CASSLRGQGYNEQFF.

The chain is built from TRBV7-8 and TRBJ1-5, with D possibly matching TRBD1 (6 bases). Trimming removed 10 bases from V and 2 bases from J, with 12 bases in between. CDR3 size: 13 residues. CDR1 and CDR2 (germline): SGHVS, FQNEAQ. CDR3: CATAGAGNQPQHF. The DNA of the CDR3 is TGTGCCACGGCAGGGGCGGGCAATCAGCCCCAGCATTTT.

The CDR3 sequence is CASSLGDRPTYEQYF. CDR3 sequence (DNA): TGCGCCAGCAGCTTAGGCGACAGGCCGACCTACGAGCAGTACTTC. V gene TRBV5-1 combines with J gene TRBJ2-7, with a possible D match to TRBD1 (6 bases). The CDR3 runs to 15 residues. Per germline, CDR1 SGHRS and CDR2 YFSETQ. V lost 2 bases to trimming and J lost 2 bases, with 14 bases between them.

The sample holds a few counts of this clone. A much bigger clone sits one base away, suggesting this may be a read error. The chain combines TRBV6-1 with TRBJ1-2, with 11 bases lining up with TRBD1. Germline lookup yields CDR1 MNHNS and CDR2 SASEGT. J lost 8 bases, V lost 3 bases, and 5 bases had no gene match. CDR3 length: 14 amino acids. The CDR3 loop reads CASSEDRGLRGYTF. CDR3 sequence (DNA): TGTGCCAGCAGTGAGGACAGGGGGCTTAGGGGCTACACCTTC.

V is TRBV30 and J is TRBJ2-7; D unclear. With 0 bases removed from V and 5 bases from J, the gap between germline ends came to 5 bases. CDR3 length: 11 amino acids. The germline CDR1 and CDR2 sequences are GTSNPN and SVGIG (reference sequence). The CDR3 loop reads CAWSVINEQYF. Here the CDR3 DNA reads TGTGCCTGGAGTGTAATCAACGAGCAGTACTTC.

The chain carries TRBV18 and TRBJ1-5; D gene ambiguous. The germline V and J ends were trimmed by 4 bases and 3 bases, with 7 bases remaining between them. The CDR3 runs 13 residues. In germline, CDR1 is KGHSH, CDR2 LQKENI. The CDR3 DNA sequence: TGTGCCAGCTCACGGCAGGACAATCAGCCCCAGCATTTT. Translation gives CASSRQDNQPQHF.

The J gene is TRBJ2-3, the V gene TRBV9, with 7 positions matching TRBD2. The germline CDR1 and CDR2 sequences are SGDLS and YYNGEE. The CDR3 loop spans 15 amino acids. With V trimmed by 2 bases and J by 4 bases, 7 bases remained unmatched. The CDR3 is CASSVTGGIPDTQYF. The CDR3 nucleotides are TGTGCCAGCAGCGTTACGGGGGGTATCCCAGATACGCAGTATTTT.

In its sample, this clone was seen a few times. J is TRBJ2-2 and V is TRBV7-2, with 9 bases matching TRBD2. This CDR3 contains 15 residues. Germline V gives CDR1 SGHTA, CDR2 FQGNSA. J lost 7 bases, V lost 4 bases, and 7 bases had no gene match. The CDR3 DNA reads TGTGCCAGCAGCTCAAGGACTAGCGCCAGCGGGGAGCTGTTTTTT. Residues: CASSSRTSASGELFF.

In its sample, this clone was seen once. This chain uses TRBV18 with TRBJ2-3, with 7 bases that match TRBD2. CDR3 length: 17 residues. V lost 4 bases to trimming and J lost 2 bases; unmatched junction nucleotides: 12. Germline CDR1 is KGHSH and CDR2 is LQKENI. The CDR3 nucleotides read TGTGCCAGCTCACGACTCTCCAGCGGGGAGGCCACAGATACGCAGTATTTT. Its protein product is CASSRLSSGEATDTQYF.

The sample holds one count of this clone. This CDR3 is CASSTTGGEVTDTQYF. The CDR3 DNA is TGTGCCAGCAGCACGACAGGGGGCGAGGTCACAGATACGCAGTATTTT. This sequence joins TRBV7-9 and TRBJ2-3, with 10 bases identical to TRBD1. Trimming took 5 bases from V and 2 from J; bases not matched to a gene: 7. Germline V gene lookup returns CDR1 SEHNR and CDR2 FQNEAQ (reference sequence). CDR3 size: 16 residues.